The sequence of this TCR beta chain was determined in a study of blood T cells in healthy people across ages. General study points: Across samples, TCR beta diversity tracked strongly with naive T cell percentage. Estimates based on one million T cells were treated as lower bounds.

PCR was performed a second time for about 6 to 11 cycles using a sample-barcoded 5' primer and a J-beta primer mix. The study obtained at least 3 million CDR3-containing paired-end reads from every sample. TCRdb passed the 5' RACE reads through MiXCR, listing each CDR3 protein once. This sample has over 600,000 distinct CDR3 sequences, with approximately 40% found just once. The CDR3 runs 15 residues. Trimming took 2 bases from V and 4 from J, leaving 14 bases between them. CDR1 and CDR2 (germline): MNHEY, SMNVEV (reference sequence). This clonotype was counted only a few times. Antigen unknown. The origin of this receptor is a man older than 75 in good health. Sequenced input: blood. V is TRBV27 and J is TRBJ1-2, with D perhaps matching TRBD1 (6 bases). CDR3 sequence reads: CASSLTQGSRYGYTF. The CDR3 DNA sequence: TGTGCCAGCAGTTTAACACAGGGTAGTCGCTATGGCTACACCTTC.